This passage covers 26 T cell receptor beta chains from one sample sequenced in a study of blood T cells in healthy people across ages. The authors ran a second PCR of 7 to 11 cycles using a sample-barcoded 5' primer and a J-beta primer mix. TCRdb fed the 5' RACE reads into MiXCR, producing one record per CDR3 protein. This sample carries roughly 730,000 distinct CDR3 sequences, about 56% of them seen once, and the ten largest clones take under 30%. Specimen: blood. The receptors stem from a man aged 40-50 years in good health.

Only a few counts were recorded for this clonotype. This rearrangement joins TRBV6-6 to TRBJ2-3; D not certain. V shed 2 bases and J shed 0 bases, with 6 bases lying between them. The CDR3 extends over 14 amino acids. The V gene's germline CDR1 is MNHNY and CDR2 SVGAGI (reference sequence). The chain's CDR3 is CASSYLRSTDTQYF. CDR3 nucleotides: TGTGCCAGCAGTTACCTCAGGAGCACAGATACGCAGTATTTT.

The sample holds a few counts of this clonotype. The CDR3, as DNA: TGTGCCAGCAGTTACCCGGGACGGAACAATGAGCAGTTCTTC. This sequence encodes CASSYPGRNNEQFF. The chain couples TRBV6-6 to TRBJ2-1, with D possibly called TRBD1 or TRBD2 (5 bases each). The CDR3 is 14 residues long. V was cut by 2 bases and J by 5 bases, with 10 bases left in between. Germline V gene data show CDR1 as MNHNY and CDR2 as SVGAGI (reference sequence).

This chain uses TRBV18 with TRBJ2-7; D is unresolved. CDR1 and CDR2 (germline): KGHSH, LQKENI. V lost 1 base and J 4 bases, leaving 20 bases between the germline ends. CDR3 length: 17 residues. CDR3 region: CASSPLLSHTAEYEQYF. The CDR3 DNA reads TGTGCCAGCTCACCACTTCTCTCACACACGGCAGAGTACGAGCAGTACTTC.

The CDR3 is CATSEAATLETQYF. The CDR3 DNA sequence: TGTGCCACCAGTGAGGCCGCGACCCTCGAGACCCAGTACTTC. The gene calls are TRBV24-1 and TRBJ2-5; no clear D gene. The ends were cut back, 4 bases at V and 5 bases at J, with 13 bases in the middle. Looked up from germline, CDR1 is KGHDR and CDR2 is SFDVKD. This CDR3 is built from 14 residues.

This clonotype was recorded a few times. V usage is TRBV20-1 and J usage is TRBJ1-2; D unclear. The ends were cut back, 0 bases at V and 8 bases at J, with 16 bases in the middle. Germline values: CDR1 DFQATT, CDR2 SNEGSKA (reference sequence). This CDR3 spans 14 amino acids. CDR3 sequence (DNA): TGCAGTGCTAGAGATATTCAGAGGGTGTGGGGCTACACCTTC. Translation gives CSARDIQRVWGYTF.

Only one count was recorded for this clonotype. The chain employs TRBV7-4 and TRBJ1-2; D call uncertain. V was cut by 3 bases and J by 9 bases, with 5 bases left in between. The CDR3 runs 10 residues. Germline CDR1 is SGHVT and CDR2 is SQSDAQ. DNA for the CDR3: TGTGCCAGCAGCTTCTTCTGCTACACCTTC. Encoded protein: CASSFFCYTF.

This clonotype was seen at least ten times. J is TRBJ1-1 and V is TRBV6-2 or TRBV6-3; possibly TRBD1 for D (6 bases). The V and J ends lost 5 bases and 5 bases respectively, with 12 bases between them. The germline CDR1 and CDR2 sequences are MNHEY and SVGEGT. The CDR3 runs to 13 residues. CDR3: CASSRIQGTEAFF. CDR3 bases: TGTGCCAGCAGTCGGATCCAGGGGACTGAAGCTTTCTTT.

V gene TRBV12-3 or TRBV12-4 combines with J gene TRBJ2-7, with 10 bases aligning to TRBD1. TRBJ2-5 matches the DNA end more closely, so the J call is doubtful. This CDR3 is 15 amino acids long. The DNA for the CDR3 is TGTGCCAGCAGTCACCGGGACAGGGGTCGAGAGACCCAGTACTTC. Translation: CASSHRDRGRETQYF.

V gene TRBV29-1 combines with J gene TRBJ2-7; D might be TRBD2 (6 bases). V was trimmed by 5 bases and J by 3 bases, leaving 11 bases between them. Germline loops: CDR1 SQVTM, CDR2 ANQGSEA. This CDR3 comprises 12 residues. CDR3 coding DNA: TGCAGCGTTAAACGGGGGAACTACGAGCAGTACTTC. This gives the protein CSVKRGNYEQYF.

The chain carries TRBV7-2 and TRBJ2-4; possibly TRBD2 for D (6 bases). TRBJ2-7 explains the end of the DNA better; the J call may be wrong. This CDR3 is built from 13 residues. The V gene's germline CDR1 is SGHTA and CDR2 FQGNSA. CDR3 in DNA: TGTGCCAGCAGCTTATGGGGGGCCTACGAGCAGTACTTC. This translates into CASSLWGAYEQYF.

This clonotype has just one count. The genes are TRBV7-2 and TRBJ2-7; TRBD1 is a possible D gene (6 bases). The V and J ends lost 8 bases and 11 bases respectively, with 19 bases between them. From germline, CDR1 is SGHTA and CDR2 FQGNSA. The CDR3 loop spans 12 amino acids. CDR3 nucleotide sequence: TGTGCCAGCGGCGTCGGGACAACCCGAGAGTACTTC. Translating it yields CASGVGTTREYF.

This clonotype has just a few counts. This CDR3 is CASSRQGSGANYGYTF. CDR3 sequence (DNA): TGTGCCAGCAGCAGACAGGGGTCCGGGGCTAACTATGGCTACACCTTC. The rearrangement uses TRBV27 and TRBJ1-2, with 8 bases identical to TRBD1. The trim removed 6 bases at V and 0 bases at J, leaving 9 bases unmatched. In germline, CDR1 is MNHEY, CDR2 SMNVEV (reference sequence). The CDR3 runs 16 residues.

This chain links TRBV4-3 with TRBJ2-1, with 7 bases lining up with TRBD1. CDR1 is LGHNA, CDR2 YSLEER, per germline. V was clipped by 0 bases and J by 6 bases; unmatched bases: 5. The CDR3 is 15 amino acids. In DNA form, the CDR3 reads TGCGCCAGCAGCCAAGAGGACAGGTATTGCAATGAGCAGTTCTTC. Its translation: CASSQEDRYCNEQFF.

This rearrangement joins TRBV9 to TRBJ2-7; TRBD1 might be the D (5 bases). This CDR3 comprises 14 residues. Germline CDR1 reads SGDLS; CDR2 reads YYNGEE. Trimming removed 0 bases from V and 5 bases from J, with 12 bases in between. CDR3 coding DNA: TGTGCCAGCAGCGTAGGGCAGGGTTTCGACGAGCAGTACTTC. Protein: CASSVGQGFDEQYF. The full variable domain, its missing parts supplied by reference TRBV9 and TRBJ2-7, is DSGVTQTPKHLITATGQRVTLRCSPRSGDLSVYWYQQSLDQGLQFLIQYYNGEERAKGNILERFSAQQFPDLHSELNLSSLELGDSALYFCASSVGQGFDEQYFGPGTRLTVT.

This chain joins TRBV4-2 and TRBJ2-5; 8 nucleotides match TRBD2. Trimming cost V 7 bases and J 5 bases; bases outside gene matches: 9. Germline CDR1 LGHNA, CDR2 YNFKEQ. The CDR3 runs to 14 residues. CDR3 protein: CASNAGTRGETQYF. CDR3 DNA: TGTGCCAGCAACGCCGGGACTAGGGGCGAGACCCAGTACTTC.

This clonotype has just a few counts. The chain joins TRBV13 to TRBJ2-5, with a possible D match to TRBD2 (7 bases). This CDR3 has 14 residues. Trimming cost V 3 bases and J 5 bases, with 13 bases left between them. CDR1 is PRHDT, CDR2 FYEKMQ, per germline (reference sequence). The CDR3 sequence: CASSFWGGSETQYF. CDR3 DNA: TGTGCCAGCAGCTTTTGGGGGGGCAGCGAGACCCAGTACTTC.

The rearrangement uses TRBV10-3 and TRBJ1-1, with D perhaps matching TRBD1 (6 bases). Germline-derived CDR1 and CDR2 are ENHRY and SYGVKD. V was clipped by 11 bases and J by 1 base, with 20 bases between them. The CDR3 has 15 residues. CDR3 DNA sequence: TGTGCCGTCCAGGAAGGGGGGAGATGGAACACTGAAGCTTTCTTT. Translating it yields CAVQEGGRWNTEAFF.

This clonotype was picked up a small number of times. The chain joins TRBV4-3 to TRBJ2-7; D remains ambiguous. The V end was cut by 2 bases, the J end by 5 bases, with 16 bases between. The CDR3 totals 15 residues. CDR1 LGHNA and CDR2 YSLEER come from the germline V gene. The CDR3 DNA follows: TGCGCCAGCAGCCAAACTTTAATGTCCGGTCACGAGCAGTACTTC. It codes for CASSQTLMSGHEQYF.

In DNA form, the CDR3 reads TGCAGCGTTGAGCGACAGGGGGTTAACTATGGCTACACCTTC. Translation: CSVERQGVNYGYTF. The chain employs TRBV29-1 and TRBJ1-2; 9 nucleotides agree with TRBD1. The V and J ends lost 3 bases and 1 base, in that order; junction bases with no gene match: 3. This CDR3 comprises 14 residues. Germline V gene lookup returns CDR1 SQVTM and CDR2 ANQGSEA.

The chain couples TRBV18 to TRBJ1-2; 9 bases fit TRBD1. Trimming cost V 5 bases and J 5 bases; bases outside gene matches: 6. Germline V lookup: CDR1 KGHSH, CDR2 LQKENI. This CDR3 region has 14 residues. CDR3: CASSTGQGLYGYTF. The CDR3 coding sequence is TGTGCCAGCTCAACAGGACAGGGGTTATATGGCTACACCTTC.

The rearrangement uses TRBV10-2 and TRBJ1-2, with TRBD1 as a possible D gene (6 bases). Germline V gene lookup returns CDR1 WSHSY and CDR2 SAAADI. The CDR3 totals 18 residues. V lost 3 bases, J lost 5 bases, and 25 bases lay in between. CDR3 protein: CASSDLRAPGVTPYGYTF. CDR3 coding DNA: TGCGCCAGCAGTGACCTTAGGGCCCCAGGGGTGACCCCTTATGGCTACACCTTC.

The chain couples TRBV6-1 to TRBJ1-1; D is ambiguous. The length of the CDR3 is 15 residues. Germline values: CDR1 MNHNS, CDR2 SASEGT. Trimming removed 1 base from V and 2 bases from J, with 11 bases in between. As DNA, the CDR3 is TGTGCCAGCAGTGAAGTCGGACTACCCAACACTGAAGCTTTCTTT. It yields the protein CASSEVGLPNTEAFF.

Only a few counts were recorded for this clonotype. The V and J genes are TRBV12-3 or TRBV12-4 and TRBJ2-7; 7 bases align to TRBD1. With V trimmed by 6 bases and J by 3 bases, 8 bases remained unmatched. The CDR3 runs 14 residues. The CDR3 region has the DNA TGTGCCAGCAGAAACACGGGACAGCACTACGAGCAGTACTTC. It is translated as CASRNTGQHYEQYF.

The CDR3 coding sequence is TGTGCCAGCAGCGTCGTGGACGCACTTAACTATGGCTACACCTTC. This sequence encodes CASSVVDALNYGYTF. This chain uses TRBV9 with TRBJ1-2; no reliable D call. The germline V gene has CDR1 SGDLS and CDR2 YYNGEE. This CDR3 has 15 amino acids. V was pared by 2 bases and J by 1 base, with 12 bases between.

This clonotype was detected many times. The chain uses TRBV4-1 and TRBJ2-7; TRBD2 aligns across 11 bases. Germline V lookup: CDR1 MGHRA, CDR2 YSYEKL. The CDR3 loop spans 14 amino acids. V gave up 3 bases and J gave up 3 bases; unmatched junction bases: 1. This CDR3 is CASSQGLADYEQYF. CDR3 coding DNA: TGCGCCAGCAGCCAGGGACTAGCGGACTACGAGCAGTACTTC.

J is TRBJ2-1 and V is TRBV27; D unresolved. The germline V and J ends were trimmed by 3 bases and 12 bases, with 12 bases remaining between them. Germline CDR1 reads MNHEY; CDR2 reads SMNVEV (reference sequence). CDR3 length: 12 residues. In DNA, the CDR3 is TGTGCCAGCAGTTTTGACTGCCTCGGGCAGTTCTTC. This gives the protein CASSFDCLGQFF.